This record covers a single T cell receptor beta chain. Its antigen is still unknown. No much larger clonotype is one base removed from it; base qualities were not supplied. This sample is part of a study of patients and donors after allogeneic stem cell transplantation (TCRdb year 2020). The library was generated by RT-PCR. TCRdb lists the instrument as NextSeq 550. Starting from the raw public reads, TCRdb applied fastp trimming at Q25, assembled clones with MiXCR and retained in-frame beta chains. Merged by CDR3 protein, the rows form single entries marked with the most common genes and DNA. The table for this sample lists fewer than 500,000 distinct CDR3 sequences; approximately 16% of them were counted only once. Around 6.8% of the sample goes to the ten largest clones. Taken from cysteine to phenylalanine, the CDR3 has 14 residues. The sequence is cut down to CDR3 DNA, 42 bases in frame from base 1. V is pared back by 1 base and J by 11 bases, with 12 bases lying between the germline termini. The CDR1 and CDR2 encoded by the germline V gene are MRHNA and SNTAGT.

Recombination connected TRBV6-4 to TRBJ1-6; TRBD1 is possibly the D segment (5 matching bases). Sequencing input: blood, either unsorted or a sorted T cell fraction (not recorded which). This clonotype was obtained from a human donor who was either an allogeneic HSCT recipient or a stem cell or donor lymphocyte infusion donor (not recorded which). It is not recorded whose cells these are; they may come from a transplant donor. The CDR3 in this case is CASSDWAGRPPLHF. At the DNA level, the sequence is TGTGCCAGCAGTGACTGGGCAGGGAGGCCACCCCTCCACTTT.